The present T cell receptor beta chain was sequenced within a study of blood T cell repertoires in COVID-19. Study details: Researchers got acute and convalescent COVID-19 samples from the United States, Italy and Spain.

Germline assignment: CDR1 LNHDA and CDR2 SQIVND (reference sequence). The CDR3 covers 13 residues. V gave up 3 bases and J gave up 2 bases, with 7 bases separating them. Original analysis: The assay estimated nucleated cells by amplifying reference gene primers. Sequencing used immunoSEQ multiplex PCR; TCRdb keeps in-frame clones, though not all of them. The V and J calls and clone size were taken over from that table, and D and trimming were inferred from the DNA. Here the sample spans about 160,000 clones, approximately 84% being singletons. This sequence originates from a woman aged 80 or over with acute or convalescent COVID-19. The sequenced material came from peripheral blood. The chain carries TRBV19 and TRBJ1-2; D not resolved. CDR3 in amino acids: CASSIAQNYGYTF. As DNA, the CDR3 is TGTGCCAGTAGTATTGCGCAAAACTATGGCTACACCTTC. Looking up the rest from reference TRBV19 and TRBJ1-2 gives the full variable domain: DGGITQSPKYLFRKEGQNVTLSCEQNLNHDAMYWYRQDPGQGLRLIYYSQIVNDFQKGDIAEGYSVSREKKESFPLTVTSAQKNPTAFYLCASSIAQNYGYTFGSGTRLTVV.